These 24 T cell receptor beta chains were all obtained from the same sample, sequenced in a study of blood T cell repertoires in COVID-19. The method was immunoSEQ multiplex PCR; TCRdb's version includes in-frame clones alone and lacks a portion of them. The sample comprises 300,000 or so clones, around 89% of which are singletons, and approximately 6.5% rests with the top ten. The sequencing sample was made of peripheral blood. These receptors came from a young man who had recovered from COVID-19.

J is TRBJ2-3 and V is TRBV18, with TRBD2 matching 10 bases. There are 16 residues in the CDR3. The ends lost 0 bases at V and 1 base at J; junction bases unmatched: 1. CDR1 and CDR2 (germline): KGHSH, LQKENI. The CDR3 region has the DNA TGTGCCAGCTCACCACCCGGGACTAGCGGCACAGATACGCAGTATTTT. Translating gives CASSPPGTSGTDTQYF.

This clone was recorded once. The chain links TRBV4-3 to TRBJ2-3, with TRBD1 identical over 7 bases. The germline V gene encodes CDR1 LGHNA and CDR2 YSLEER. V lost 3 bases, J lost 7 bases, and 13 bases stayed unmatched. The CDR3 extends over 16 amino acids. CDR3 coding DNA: TGCGCCAGCAGCCAGGTCGCCGGGACAGTCTCCTATACGCAGTATTTT. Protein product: CASSQVAGTVSYTQYF.

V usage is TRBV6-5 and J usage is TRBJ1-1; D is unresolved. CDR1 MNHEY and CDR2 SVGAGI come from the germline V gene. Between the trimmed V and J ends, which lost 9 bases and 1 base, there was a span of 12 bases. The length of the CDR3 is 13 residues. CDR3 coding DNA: TGTGCCAGTCTAGCCCCAGAGAACACTGAAGCTTTCTTT. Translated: CASLAPENTEAFF.

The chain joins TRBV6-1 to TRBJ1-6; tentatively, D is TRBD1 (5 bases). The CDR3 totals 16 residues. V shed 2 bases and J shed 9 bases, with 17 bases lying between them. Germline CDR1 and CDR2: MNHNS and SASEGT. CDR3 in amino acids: CASSEREGSTRSPLHF. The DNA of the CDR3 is TGTGCCAGCAGTGAACGGGAGGGGTCGACACGTTCACCCCTCCACTTT.

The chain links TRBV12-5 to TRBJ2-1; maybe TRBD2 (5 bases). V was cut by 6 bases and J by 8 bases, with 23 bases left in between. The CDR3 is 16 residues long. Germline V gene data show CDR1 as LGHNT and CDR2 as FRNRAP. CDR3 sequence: CASGSPPRTQQDEQFF. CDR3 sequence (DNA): TGTGCTAGTGGGAGCCCACCCCGGACTCAGCAGGATGAGCAGTTCTTC.

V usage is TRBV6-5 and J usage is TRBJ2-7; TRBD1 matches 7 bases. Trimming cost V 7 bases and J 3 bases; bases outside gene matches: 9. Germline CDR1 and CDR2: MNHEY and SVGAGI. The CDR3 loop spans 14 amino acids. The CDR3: CASTRRDSFYEQYF. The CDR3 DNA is TGTGCCAGCACCCGTCGGGACAGCTTCTACGAGCAGTACTTC.

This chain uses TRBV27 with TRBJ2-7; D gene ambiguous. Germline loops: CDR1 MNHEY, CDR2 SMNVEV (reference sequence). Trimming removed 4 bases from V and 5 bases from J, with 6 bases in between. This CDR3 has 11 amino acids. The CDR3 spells CASSSSDEQYF. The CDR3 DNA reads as TGTGCCAGCAGTTCCAGTGACGAGCAGTACTTC.

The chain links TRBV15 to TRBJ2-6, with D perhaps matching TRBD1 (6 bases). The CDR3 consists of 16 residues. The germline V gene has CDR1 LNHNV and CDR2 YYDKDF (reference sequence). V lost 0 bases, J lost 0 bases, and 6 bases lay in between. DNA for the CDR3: TGTGCCACCAGCAGAGACAGGGGCTCTGGGGCCAACGTCCTGACTTTC. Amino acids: CATSRDRGSGANVLTF.

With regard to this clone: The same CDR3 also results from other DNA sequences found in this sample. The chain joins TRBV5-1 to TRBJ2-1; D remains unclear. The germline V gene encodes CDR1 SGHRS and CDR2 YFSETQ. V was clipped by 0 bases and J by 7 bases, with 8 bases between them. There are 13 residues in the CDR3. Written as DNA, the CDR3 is TGCGCCAGCAGCTTGGGACTTGTGAATGAGCAGTTCTTC. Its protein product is CASSLGLVNEQFF. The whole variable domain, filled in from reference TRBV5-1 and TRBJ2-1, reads KAGVTQTPRYLIKTRGQQVTLSCSPISGHRSVSWYQQTPGQGLQFLFEYFSETQRNKGNFPGRFSGRQFSNSRSEMNVSTLELGDSALYLCASSLGLVNEQFFGPGTRLTVL.

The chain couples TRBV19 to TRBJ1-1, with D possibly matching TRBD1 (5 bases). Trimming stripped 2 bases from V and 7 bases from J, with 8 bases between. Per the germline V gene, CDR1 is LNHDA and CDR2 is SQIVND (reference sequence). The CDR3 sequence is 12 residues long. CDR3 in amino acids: CASSITGDEAFF. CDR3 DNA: TGTGCCAGTAGTATAACGGGGGATGAAGCTTTCTTT.

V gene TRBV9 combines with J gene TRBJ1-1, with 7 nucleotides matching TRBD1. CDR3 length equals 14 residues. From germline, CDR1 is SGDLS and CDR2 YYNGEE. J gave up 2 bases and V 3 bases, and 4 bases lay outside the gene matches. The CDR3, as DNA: TGTGCCAGCAGCGGAGGGGGCAAAAACACTGAAGCTTTCTTT. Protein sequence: CASSGGGKNTEAFF.

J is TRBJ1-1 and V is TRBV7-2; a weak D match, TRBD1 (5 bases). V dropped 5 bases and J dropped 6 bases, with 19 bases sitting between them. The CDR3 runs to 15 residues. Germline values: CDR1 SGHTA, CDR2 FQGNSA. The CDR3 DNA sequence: TGTGCCAGCAGCCTCACCCCCTGGGGGGGACCTGAAGCTTTCTTT. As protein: CASSLTPWGGPEAFF.

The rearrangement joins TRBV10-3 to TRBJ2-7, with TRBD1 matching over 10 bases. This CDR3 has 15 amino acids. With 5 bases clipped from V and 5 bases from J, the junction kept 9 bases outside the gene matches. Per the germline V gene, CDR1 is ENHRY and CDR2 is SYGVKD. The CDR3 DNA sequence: TGTGCCATCAGTCAAGGGACAGGGGCCGCACACGAGCAGTACTTC. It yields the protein CAISQGTGAAHEQYF.

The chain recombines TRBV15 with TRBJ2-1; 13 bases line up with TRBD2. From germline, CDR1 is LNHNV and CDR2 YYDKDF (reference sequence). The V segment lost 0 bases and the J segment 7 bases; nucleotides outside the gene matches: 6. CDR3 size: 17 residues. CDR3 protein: CATSRDPWGLAGNEQFF. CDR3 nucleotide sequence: TGTGCCACCAGCAGAGACCCGTGGGGACTAGCGGGGAATGAGCAGTTCTTC.

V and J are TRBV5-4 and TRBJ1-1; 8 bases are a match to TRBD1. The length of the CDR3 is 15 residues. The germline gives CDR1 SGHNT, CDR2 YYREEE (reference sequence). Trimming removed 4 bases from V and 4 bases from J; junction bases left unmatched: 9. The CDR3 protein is CASSPGQGRITEAFF. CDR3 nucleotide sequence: TGTGCCAGCAGCCCCGGACAGGGAAGGATCACTGAAGCTTTCTTT.

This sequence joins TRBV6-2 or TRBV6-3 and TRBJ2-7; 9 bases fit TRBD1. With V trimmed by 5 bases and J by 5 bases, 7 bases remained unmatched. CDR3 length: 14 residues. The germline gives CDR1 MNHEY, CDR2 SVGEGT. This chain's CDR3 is CASSPGTGLNEQYF. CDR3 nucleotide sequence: TGTGCCAGCAGTCCCGGGACAGGGTTGAACGAGCAGTACTTC.

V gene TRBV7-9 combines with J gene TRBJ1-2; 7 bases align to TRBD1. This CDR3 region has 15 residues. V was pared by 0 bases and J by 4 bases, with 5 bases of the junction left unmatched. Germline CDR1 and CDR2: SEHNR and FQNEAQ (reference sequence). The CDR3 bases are TGTGCCAGCAGCTTAGCGACAGGGTGGGCCTATGGCTACACCTTC. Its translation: CASSLATGWAYGYTF.

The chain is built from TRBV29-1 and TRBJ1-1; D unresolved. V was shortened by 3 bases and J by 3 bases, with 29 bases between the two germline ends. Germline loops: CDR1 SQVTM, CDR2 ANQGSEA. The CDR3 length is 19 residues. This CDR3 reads CSVDDRSGFIGREDTEAFF. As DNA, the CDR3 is TGCAGCGTTGACGACCGGAGTGGTTTTATTGGGAGGGAGGACACTGAAGCTTTCTTT.

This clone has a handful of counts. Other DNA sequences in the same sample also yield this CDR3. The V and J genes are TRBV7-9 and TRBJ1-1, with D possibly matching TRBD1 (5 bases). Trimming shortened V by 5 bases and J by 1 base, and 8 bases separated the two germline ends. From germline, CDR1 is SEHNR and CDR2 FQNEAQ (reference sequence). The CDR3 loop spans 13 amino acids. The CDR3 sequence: CASSPRGNTEAFF. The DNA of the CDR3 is TGTGCCAGCAGCCCTAGGGGGAACACTGAAGCTTTCTTT.

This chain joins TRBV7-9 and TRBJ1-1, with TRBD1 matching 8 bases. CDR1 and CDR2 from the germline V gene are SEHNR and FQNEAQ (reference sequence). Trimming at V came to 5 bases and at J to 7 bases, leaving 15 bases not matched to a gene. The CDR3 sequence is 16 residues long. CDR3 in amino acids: CASSPIPRGRGVEAFF. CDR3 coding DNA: TGTGCCAGCAGCCCGATACCCAGGGGGCGCGGGGTTGAAGCTTTCTTT. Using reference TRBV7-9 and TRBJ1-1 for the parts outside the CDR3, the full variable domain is DTGVSQNPRHKITKRGQNVTFRCDPISEHNRLYWYRQTLGQGPEFLTYFQNEAQLEKSRLLSDRFSAERPKGSFSTLEIQRTEQGDSAMYLCASSPIPRGRGVEAFFGQGTRLTVV.

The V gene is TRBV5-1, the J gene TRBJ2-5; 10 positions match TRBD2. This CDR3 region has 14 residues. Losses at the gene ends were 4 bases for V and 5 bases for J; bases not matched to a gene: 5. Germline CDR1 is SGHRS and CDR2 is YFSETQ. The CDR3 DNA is TGCGCCAGCAGCGCGGGACTAGCGCCTGAGACCCAGTACTTC. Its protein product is CASSAGLAPETQYF.

CDR3 coding DNA: TGTGCCAGCAGCCAAGCGAGGGGGAGTGAAAAACTGTTTTTT. It yields the protein CASSQARGSEKLFF. This chain connects TRBV3-1 (or the pseudogene TRBV3-2) to TRBJ1-4; weak D call: TRBD1 (6 bases). The V end was cut by 1 base, the J end by 7 bases, with 10 bases between. CDR1 is LGHDT and CDR2 is YNNKEL in the germline V gene (reference sequence). This CDR3 comprises 14 residues.

This CDR3 is CAISWTGGQPQHF. DNA for the CDR3: TGTGCCATCAGTTGGACAGGGGGTCAGCCCCAGCATTTT. This chain connects TRBV10-3 to TRBJ1-5, with 10 bases identical to TRBD1. The V gene end was trimmed by 5 bases and the J gene end by 6 bases; junction bases not matched to a gene: 1. The CDR3 is 13 residues long. The germline CDR1 and CDR2 sequences are ENHRY and SYGVKD.

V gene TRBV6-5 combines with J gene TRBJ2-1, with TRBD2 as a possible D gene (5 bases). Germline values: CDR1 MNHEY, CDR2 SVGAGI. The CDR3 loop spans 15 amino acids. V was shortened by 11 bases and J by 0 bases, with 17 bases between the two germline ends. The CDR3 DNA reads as TGTGCCGTACGGCCAGCGGCCAGCTCCTACAATGAGCAGTTCTTC. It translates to CAVRPAASSYNEQFF.